What follows are 31 T cell receptor beta chains derived from one specimen sequenced in a study of T cell responses to AZD1222 COVID-19 vaccine. The protocol was immunoSEQ multiplex PCR, while the TCRdb copy is restricted to in-frame clones and leaves out a portion. The sample records 52,000 or so clones, roughly 85% being singletons. The material was peripheral blood, obtained on day 0 of MenACWY control vaccination. These receptors were obtained from an adult in good health.

This sequence joins TRBV28 and TRBJ2-1, with 11 bases that match TRBD2. CDR1 is MDHEN and CDR2 is SYDVKM in the germline V gene. The trim removed 6 bases at V and 10 bases at J, leaving 14 bases unmatched. The CDR3 has 16 amino acids. CDR3 in DNA: TGTGCCAGCAGGGGGCTAGCGGGAGGCGGCTCCGAAGAGCAGTTCTTC. Translated, it gives CASRGLAGGGSEEQFF.

This sequence joins TRBV30 and TRBJ1-3, with D unresolved. CDR1 GTSNPN and CDR2 SVGIG come from the germline V gene (reference sequence). This CDR3 has 14 amino acids. Trimming took 2 bases from V and 3 from J, leaving 11 bases between them. The CDR3 protein is CAWSFSGGGNTIYF. The CDR3, as DNA: TGTGCCTGGAGTTTTTCGGGCGGTGGAAACACCATATATTTT.

This chain links TRBV6-5 with TRBJ1-3; D ambiguous. V was clipped by 0 bases and J by 4 bases, with 7 bases between them. The CDR3 extends over 14 amino acids. Germline CDR1 and CDR2: MNHEY and SVGAGI. The CDR3 bases are TGTGCCAGCAGTTACTCTGGAGGGGGAAACACCATATATTTT. This codes for CASSYSGGGNTIYF.

The chain employs TRBV11-3 and TRBJ2-2, with unresolved D. Germline loops: CDR1 SGHNT, CDR2 YENEEA. The ends were cut back, 1 base at V and 4 bases at J, with 4 bases in the middle. There are 13 residues in the CDR3. For the CDR3, the DNA is TGTGCCAGCAGCTTAGGAAGCACCGGGGAGCTGTTTTTT. Translated: CASSLGSTGELFF.

This chain uses TRBV5-4 with TRBJ2-7, with 10 bases that match TRBD1. The V gene end was trimmed by 4 bases and the J gene end by 3 bases; junction bases not matched to a gene: 7. The CDR3 has 15 amino acids. Germline values: CDR1 SGHNT, CDR2 YYREEE (reference sequence). CDR3 residues: CASSLRDRGGYEQYF. CDR3 bases: TGTGCCAGCAGCCTCCGGGACAGGGGTGGCTACGAGCAGTACTTC.

This clone has just a few counts. The chain couples TRBV28 to TRBJ1-2, with TRBD1 as a possible D gene (6 bases). Trimming took 8 bases from V and 7 from J, leaving 14 bases between them. CDR3 size: 12 residues. Germline V lookup: CDR1 MDHEN, CDR2 SYDVKM. The DNA for the CDR3 is TGTGCCAGCGGGGCAGGGGAGTCTGGCTACACCTTC. Amino acid sequence: CASGAGESGYTF.

For the CDR3, the DNA is TGTGCCATCAGTGAAAGAAGGTCCGAGCAGTACTTC. This translates into CAISERRSEQYF. The rearrangement links TRBV10-3 to TRBJ2-7; D is undetermined. The V gene's germline CDR1 is ENHRY and CDR2 SYGVKD. Trimming stripped 3 bases from V and 6 bases from J, with 9 bases between. This CDR3 has 12 amino acids.

The rearrangement uses TRBV30 and TRBJ2-1; 8 bases match TRBD1. The V and J ends lost 2 bases and 3 bases, in that order; junction bases with no gene match: 15. The CDR3 loop spans 18 amino acids. Germline V gene lookup returns CDR1 GTSNPN and CDR2 SVGIG (reference sequence). The CDR3 region is CAWSSLDRDASIYNEQFF. CDR3 in DNA: TGTGCCTGGAGTTCCCTGGACAGGGATGCCTCTATCTACAATGAGCAGTTCTTC.

The table lists this clone with a few counts. The rearrangement joins TRBV5-1 to TRBJ1-6; no reliable D call. Trimming took off 4 bases at V and 9 bases at J, with 14 bases between the two ends. Germline V gene sequence: CDR1 SGHRS, CDR2 YFSETQ. The CDR3 extends over 14 amino acids. The CDR3 DNA reads as TGCGCCAGCAGCCCCCTGGTGCCGGGTTCACCCCTCCACTTT. This encodes CASSPLVPGSPLHF.

V gene TRBV28 combines with J gene TRBJ1-3; tentatively, D is TRBD1 (5 bases). The CDR3 sequence is 16 residues long. Deletions cut 2 bases from V and 2 bases from J, with 13 bases between. Germline V CDR1 and CDR2: MDHEN, SYDVKM. The CDR3 DNA reads TGTGCCAGCAGTTTAGTGGGGGGGTCTGCTGGAAACACCATATATTTT. Encoded protein: CASSLVGGSAGNTIYF.

The chain joins TRBV5-1 to TRBJ2-7; TRBD2 aligns across 10 bases. The CDR3 consists of 15 residues. With 5 bases clipped from V and 3 bases from J, the junction kept 8 bases outside the gene matches. The germline V gene encodes CDR1 SGHRS and CDR2 YFSETQ. The CDR3 region has the DNA TGCGCCAGCAGTATGTCCCAGCGGGAGGGCTACGAGCAGTACTTC. Translating gives CASSMSQREGYEQYF.

V usage is TRBV28 and J usage is TRBJ2-7; 9 nucleotides line up with TRBD2. J lost 8 bases, V lost 4 bases, and 12 bases had no gene match. The germline V gene has CDR1 MDHEN and CDR2 SYDVKM. This CDR3 region has 15 residues. CDR3 loop: CASSWGGTSNSKQYF. Here the CDR3 DNA reads TGTGCCAGCAGTTGGGGGGGGACTAGCAACTCCAAGCAGTACTTC.

The genes are TRBV11-2 and TRBJ1-1; perhaps TRBD1 as D (5 bases). CDR3 length: 15 residues. V lost 5 bases, J lost 1 base, and 14 bases lay in between. Germline-derived CDR1 and CDR2 are SGHAT and FQNNGV. CDR3 residues: CASSIIAGQNTEAFF. In nucleotides, the CDR3 is TGTGCCAGCAGCATCATTGCGGGGCAGAACACTGAAGCTTTCTTT.

The V and J genes are TRBV19 and TRBJ1-5; tentative D call: TRBD1 (5 bases). CDR1 is LNHDA, CDR2 SQIVND, per germline (reference sequence). V was trimmed by 3 bases and J by 4 bases, leaving 10 bases between them. This CDR3 is built from 14 residues. This chain's CDR3 is CASSIRDSNQPQHF. In DNA form, the CDR3 reads TGTGCCAGTAGTATCCGAGACAGTAATCAGCCCCAGCATTTT.

This chain uses TRBV19 with TRBJ2-5; perhaps TRBD2 as D (5 bases). CDR1 and CDR2 (germline): LNHDA, SQIVND (reference sequence). The CDR3 spans 12 residues. V was pared by 7 bases and J by 5 bases, with 11 bases between. CDR3 residues: CASTSEGETQYF. The CDR3 bases are TGTGCCAGTACCTCCGAGGGCGAGACCCAGTACTTC. Full variable domain (outside the CDR3, taken from reference TRBV19 and TRBJ2-5): DGGITQSPKYLFRKEGQNVTLSCEQNLNHDAMYWYRQDPGQGLRLIYYSQIVNDFQKGDIAEGYSVSREKKESFPLTVTSAQKNPTAFYLCASTSEGETQYFGPGTRLLVL.

The rearrangement links TRBV4-2 to TRBJ1-4; D uncertain. This CDR3 spans 15 amino acids. Germline V gene lookup returns CDR1 LGHNA and CDR2 YNFKEQ. V lost 0 bases to trimming and J lost 4 bases, with 9 bases between them. The CDR3 DNA is TGTGCCAGCAGCCAAGAGCGCCAGAGTAATGAAAAACTGTTTTTT. Translation gives CASSQERQSNEKLFF.

This clone was counted only a few times. The CDR3 loop reads CASSLVNAGSYEQYF. The CDR3 DNA reads as TGCGCCAGCAGCTTGGTGAATGCAGGCTCCTACGAGCAGTACTTC. The rearrangement links TRBV5-1 to TRBJ2-7, with D hard to call. Germline CDR1 is SGHRS and CDR2 is YFSETQ. V lost 0 bases, J lost 0 bases, and 10 bases lay in between. This CDR3 has 15 residues.

This clone occurred a few times. J is TRBJ2-3 and V is TRBV6-5; D is possibly TRBD1 or TRBD2 (5 bases each). The CDR3 spans 15 residues. Germline lookup yields CDR1 MNHEY and CDR2 SVGAGI. Trimming removed 6 bases at V and 2 bases at J, with 15 bases between. The CDR3 loop is CASSGTDQPTDTQYF. CDR3 nucleotides: TGTGCCAGCAGCGGGACGGATCAGCCCACAGATACGCAGTATTTT.

The chain uses TRBV7-8 and TRBJ2-7; 7 bases align to TRBD2. Trimming cost V 5 bases and J 2 bases; bases outside gene matches: 9. The CDR3 is 15 residues long. CDR1 and CDR2 from the germline V gene are SGHVS and FQNEAQ. DNA for the CDR3: TGTGCCAGCAGCCAGGTGCGGGAGTCCCCCTACGAGCAGTACTTC. It encodes CASSQVRESPYEQYF.

The rearrangement joins TRBV6-2 or TRBV6-3 to TRBJ2-2, with D possibly being TRBD1 or TRBD2 (6 bases each). The germline gives CDR1 MNHEY, CDR2 SVGEGT. The CDR3 is 16 residues long. V gave up 4 bases and J gave up 0 bases, with 12 bases separating them. CDR3 sequence: CASSSRGLSNTGELFF. CDR3 coding DNA: TGTGCCAGCAGTTCCAGGGGACTGTCGAACACCGGGGAGCTGTTTTTT.

This chain uses TRBV24-1 with TRBJ2-3; TRBD1 matches 9 bases. The germline CDR1 and CDR2 sequences are KGHDR and SFDVKD. This CDR3 comprises 16 residues. The junction had 15 bases not matched to a gene; V was cut back by 4 bases and J by 11 bases. The CDR3 DNA follows: TGTGCCACCAGTGACCGGGACAGGGTAGTCCCCGAACAGCAGTATTTT. It codes for CATSDRDRVVPEQQYF.

This chain uses TRBV6-1 with TRBJ2-7, with D uncertain. The V gene lost 3 bases and the J gene lost 0 bases, with 12 bases spanning the gap. The CDR3 consists of 15 residues. Germline V gives CDR1 MNHNS, CDR2 SASEGT. The CDR3 nucleotides read TGTGCCAGCAGTGACACCCCTATTCCCTCCTACGAGCAGTACTTC. Translation gives CASSDTPIPSYEQYF.

In this sample, this clone turned up a few times. The rearrangement joins TRBV27 to TRBJ2-1; D unclear. The CDR3 sequence is 14 residues long. V lost 6 bases and J 0 bases, leaving 9 bases between the germline ends. In germline, CDR1 is MNHEY, CDR2 SMNVEV (reference sequence). This chain's CDR3 is CASSPRFSYNEQFF. CDR3 coding DNA: TGTGCCAGCAGCCCCCGGTTCTCCTACAATGAGCAGTTCTTC.

V usage is TRBV21-1 and J usage is TRBJ2-7; TRBD2 is the table's D call, not checked against the DNA. TRBV21-1 is a pseudogene locus. The CDR3 is made up of 17 amino acids. The chain's CDR3 is CASSKPPASGRSYEQYF. As DNA, the CDR3 is TGTGCCAGCAGCAAACCTCCGGCTAGCGGGAGATCCTACGAGCAGTACTTC.

This chain uses TRBV14 with TRBJ1-6; D unresolved. The ends were cut back, 1 base at V and 7 bases at J, with 8 bases in the middle. From germline, CDR1 is SGHDN and CDR2 FVKESK. This CDR3 is 14 amino acids long. Written as DNA, the CDR3 is TGTGCCAGCAGCCAAGTCCTGGGAAATTCACCCCTCCACTTT. Residues: CASSQVLGNSPLHF.

The V gene is TRBV25-1, the J gene TRBJ1-3; the D gene is possibly TRBD1 (6 bases). Germline V CDR1 and CDR2: MGHDK, SYGVNS. The CDR3 runs 18 residues. The ends were cut back, 4 bases at V and 7 bases at J, with 26 bases in the middle. In DNA, the CDR3 is TGTGCCAGCAGTGCCCCCCACAGGGTTACATGGGAGGAGAACACCATATATTTT. The encoded protein is CASSAPHRVTWEENTIYF.

The sample holds one count of this clone. The chain is built from TRBV6-2 or TRBV6-3 and TRBJ2-3, with 7 bases aligning to TRBD2. The ends lost 0 bases at V and 0 bases at J; junction bases unmatched: 0. The CDR3 sequence is 15 residues long. Germline CDR1 reads MNHEY; CDR2 reads SVGEGT. CDR3 sequence reads: CASSYSSGSTDTQYF. The CDR3 region has the DNA TGTGCCAGCAGTTACTCTAGCGGGAGCACAGATACGCAGTATTTT.

The rearrangement links TRBV30 to TRBJ2-4, with D hard to call. Deletions cut 3 bases from V and 7 bases from J, with 10 bases between. The V gene's germline CDR1 is GTSNPN and CDR2 SVGIG (reference sequence). The CDR3 covers 12 residues. CDR3 bases: TGTGCCTGGAGAAGTGGGTTGAACATTCAGTACTTC. Its protein is CAWRSGLNIQYF.

Written as DNA, the CDR3 is TGTGCCAGCAGTGGTATGGGACTAGCGGGAGCCTACGAGCAGTACTTC. As protein: CASSGMGLAGAYEQYF. The J gene is TRBJ2-7, the V gene TRBV2; 14 nucleotides agree with TRBD2. The length of the CDR3 is 16 residues. Trimming removed 4 bases from V and 2 bases from J; junction bases left unmatched: 4. Germline assignment: CDR1 SNHLY and CDR2 FYNNEI.

The chain joins TRBV3-1 (or the pseudogene TRBV3-2) to TRBJ1-5; D gene ambiguous. V lost 4 bases and J lost 3, with 10 bases in between. CDR3 size: 14 residues. The germline CDR1 and CDR2 sequences are LGHDT and YNNKEL (reference sequence). CDR3 amino acids: CASSLPGDNQPQHF. The CDR3 DNA is TGTGCCAGCAGCCTCCCGGGTGACAATCAGCCCCAGCATTTT.

The V call is TRBV5-1, the J call TRBJ2-1, with D possibly TRBD1 on 6 matching bases. The CDR3 has 15 amino acids. V was cut by 2 bases and J by 4 bases, with 13 bases left in between. Germline loops: CDR1 SGHRS, CDR2 YFSETQ. CDR3 sequence: CASSLGGLGYNEQFF. The CDR3 region has the DNA TGCGCCAGCAGCTTAGGGGGTTTGGGTTACAATGAGCAGTTCTTC.